This T cell receptor (beta chain) stems from a study of T cells expressing NK-cell markers. Study-wide points: The share of CD8+ T cells held by dominant NKG2C+ clonotypes was about 1.0-8% in 5 or 6 donors. The HCMV specificity of the expanded NKG2C+ T cell clones stayed unresolved.

The CDR3 runs to 15 residues. The V gene's germline CDR1 is SGHRS and CDR2 YFSETQ. TCRdb re-called the 5' RACE reads; one entry per CDR3 protein, DNA not given. Recorded for this sample: under 200,000 distinct CDR3 sequences. Concerning this clonotype itself: The antigen remains undetermined.

The sequence was collected from a woman between 18 and 70 years old in good health. The V and J genes are TRBV5-1 and TRBJ2-5; lacking DNA, the TRBD1 call made by TCRdb goes unchecked. The sequenced sample was blood T cells: a sorted CD56 or NKG2C T cell subset, CD4+ or CD8+ T cells, or bulk PBMC T cells (not recorded which). The CDR3 loop is CASSLAGGEQETQYF.